Reported below is one TCR beta chain. Its target is unknown. This sample is drawn from a study of T-cell reconstitution after alpha-beta-depleted transplantation in children. Study conclusions and caveats: Surviving recipient T cells and thymic progenitors accounted for the high day-60 TCRbeta diversity observed in some patients. Reportedly, only several hundred clones from non-depleted graft cells drove alpha-beta T-cell counts at about two months. The authors attributed T-cell counts and diversity one year after transplant mostly to newly produced T cells.

A library of TCRbeta sequences, prepared with unique molecular identifiers, was generated. TCRdb reprocessed the PCR reads with MiXCR, giving one entry per CDR3 protein. The sample lists about a million distinct CDR3 sequences, about 26% occurring once. This CDR3 is built from 16 residues. Germline V gene lookup returns CDR1 MNHEY and CDR2 SMNVEV (reference sequence). V shed 5 bases, J shed 3 bases, and the junction held 11 bases outside the gene matches. This receptor was taken from a boy under three years old who had a stem cell transplant for SCID, so the T cells may come from the graft donor. The chain employs TRBV27 and TRBJ1-2; 8 positions agree with TRBD1. The sequencing here drew on PBMCs, mostly from graft donor cells, taken 360 days after TCRalphabeta/CD19-depleted stem cell transplant. The CDR3 loop reads CASSAYRGSSDYGYTF. The CDR3 DNA sequence: TGTGCCAGCAGTGCATACAGGGGGTCGAGTGACTATGGCTACACCTTC.